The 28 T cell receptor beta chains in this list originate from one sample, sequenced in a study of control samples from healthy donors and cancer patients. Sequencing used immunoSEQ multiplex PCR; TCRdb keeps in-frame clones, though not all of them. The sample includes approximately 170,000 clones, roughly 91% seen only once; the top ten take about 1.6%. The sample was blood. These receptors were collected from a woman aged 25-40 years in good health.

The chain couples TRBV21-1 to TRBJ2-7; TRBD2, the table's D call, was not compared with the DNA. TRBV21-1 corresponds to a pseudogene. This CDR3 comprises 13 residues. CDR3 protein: CASSNVRLYEQYF. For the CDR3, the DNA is TGTGCCAGCAGCAATGTGAGGTTGTACGAGCAGTACTTC.

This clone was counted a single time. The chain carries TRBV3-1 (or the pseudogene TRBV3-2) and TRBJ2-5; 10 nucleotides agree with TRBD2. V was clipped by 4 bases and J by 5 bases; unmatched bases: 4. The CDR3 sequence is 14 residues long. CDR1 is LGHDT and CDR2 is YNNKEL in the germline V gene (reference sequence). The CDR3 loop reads CASSLAGGGETQYF. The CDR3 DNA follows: TGTGCCAGCAGCCTAGCGGGAGGAGGGGAGACCCAGTACTTC.

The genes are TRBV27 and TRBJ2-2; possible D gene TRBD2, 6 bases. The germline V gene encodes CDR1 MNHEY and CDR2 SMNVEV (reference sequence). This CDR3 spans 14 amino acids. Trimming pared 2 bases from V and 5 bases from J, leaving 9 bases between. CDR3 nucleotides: TGTGCCAGCAGTTTAGAGGGGAGGACCGGGGAGCTGTTTTTT. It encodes CASSLEGRTGELFF.

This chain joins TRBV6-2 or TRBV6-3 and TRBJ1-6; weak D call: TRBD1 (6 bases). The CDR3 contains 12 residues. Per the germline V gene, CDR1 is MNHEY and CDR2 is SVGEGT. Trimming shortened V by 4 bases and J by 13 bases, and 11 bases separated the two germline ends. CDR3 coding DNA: TGTGCCAGCAGTTTACAGGGCGCGCCCCTCCACTTT. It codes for CASSLQGAPLHF.

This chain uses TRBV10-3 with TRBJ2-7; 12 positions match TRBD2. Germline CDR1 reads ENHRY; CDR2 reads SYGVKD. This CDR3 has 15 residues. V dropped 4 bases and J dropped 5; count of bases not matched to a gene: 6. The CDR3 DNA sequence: TGTGCCATCAGTGCCCCGACTAGCGGGGGTAACGAGCAGTACTTC. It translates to CAISAPTSGGNEQYF.

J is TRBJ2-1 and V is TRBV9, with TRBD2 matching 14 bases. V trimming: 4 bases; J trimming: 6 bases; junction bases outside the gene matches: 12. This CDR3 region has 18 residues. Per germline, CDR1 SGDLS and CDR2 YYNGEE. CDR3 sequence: CASSPRDRGTSGSNEQFF. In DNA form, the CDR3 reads TGTGCCAGCAGCCCCCGGGACAGGGGGACTAGCGGGAGCAATGAGCAGTTCTTC.

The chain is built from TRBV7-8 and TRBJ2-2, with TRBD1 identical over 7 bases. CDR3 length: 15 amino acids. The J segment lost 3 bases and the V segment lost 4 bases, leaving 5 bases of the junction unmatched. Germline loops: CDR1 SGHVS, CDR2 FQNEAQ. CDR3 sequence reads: CASSSQGSDTGELFF. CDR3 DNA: TGTGCCAGCAGCTCACAGGGGTCGGACACCGGGGAGCTGTTTTTT.

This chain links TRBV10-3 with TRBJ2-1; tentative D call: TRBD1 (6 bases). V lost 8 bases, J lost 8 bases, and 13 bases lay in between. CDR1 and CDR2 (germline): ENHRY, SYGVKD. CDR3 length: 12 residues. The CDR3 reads CAISDRSDEQFF. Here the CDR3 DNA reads TGTGCCATCTCCGACAGGTCTGATGAGCAGTTCTTC.

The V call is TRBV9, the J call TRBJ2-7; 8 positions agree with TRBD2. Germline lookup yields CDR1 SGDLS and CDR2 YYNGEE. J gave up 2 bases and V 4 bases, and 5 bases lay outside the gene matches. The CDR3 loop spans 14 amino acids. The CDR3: CASSPVAGTYEQYF. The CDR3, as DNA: TGTGCCAGCAGCCCCGTAGCGGGGACCTACGAGCAGTACTTC.

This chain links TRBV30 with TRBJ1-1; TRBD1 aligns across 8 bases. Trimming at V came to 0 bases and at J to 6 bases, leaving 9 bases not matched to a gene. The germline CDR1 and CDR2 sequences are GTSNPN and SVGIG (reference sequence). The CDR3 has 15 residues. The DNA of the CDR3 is TGTGCCTGGAGTGTATCGGGGGCAGGGGGCGCTGAAGCTTTCTTT. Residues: CAWSVSGAGGAEAFF. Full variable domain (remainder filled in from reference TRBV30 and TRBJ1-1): SQTIHQWPATLVQPVGSPLSLECTVEGTSNPNLYWYRQAAGRGLQLLFYSVGIGQISSEVPQNLSASRPQDRQFILSSKKLLLSDSGFYLCAWSVSGAGGAEAFFGQGTRLTVV.

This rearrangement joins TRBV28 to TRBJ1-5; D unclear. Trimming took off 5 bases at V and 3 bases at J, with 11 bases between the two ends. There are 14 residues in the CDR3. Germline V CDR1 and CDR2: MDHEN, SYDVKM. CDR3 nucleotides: TGTGCCAGCAGTACCGACGGTCTCAATCAGCCCCAGCATTTT. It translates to CASSTDGLNQPQHF.

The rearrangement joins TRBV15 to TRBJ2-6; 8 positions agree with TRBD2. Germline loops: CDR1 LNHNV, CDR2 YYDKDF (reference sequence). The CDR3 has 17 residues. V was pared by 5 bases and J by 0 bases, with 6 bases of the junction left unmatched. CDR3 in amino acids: CATSPLGGGSGANVLTF. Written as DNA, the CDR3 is TGTGCCACCAGCCCCCTCGGGGGGGGCTCTGGGGCCAACGTCCTGACTTTC.

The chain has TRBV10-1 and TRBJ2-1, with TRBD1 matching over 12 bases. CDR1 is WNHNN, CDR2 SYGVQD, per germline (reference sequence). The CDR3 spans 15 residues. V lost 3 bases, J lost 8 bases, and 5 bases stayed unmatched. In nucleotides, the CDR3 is TGCGCCAGCAGTGACACCGGGACAGGGGGCCATGAGCAGTTCTTC. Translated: CASSDTGTGGHEQFF.

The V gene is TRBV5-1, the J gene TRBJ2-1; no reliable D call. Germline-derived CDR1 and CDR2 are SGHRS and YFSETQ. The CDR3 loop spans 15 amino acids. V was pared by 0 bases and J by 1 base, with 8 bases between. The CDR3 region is CASSLEGRSYNEQFF. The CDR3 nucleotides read TGCGCCAGCAGCTTGGAGGGTCGGTCCTACAATGAGCAGTTCTTC.

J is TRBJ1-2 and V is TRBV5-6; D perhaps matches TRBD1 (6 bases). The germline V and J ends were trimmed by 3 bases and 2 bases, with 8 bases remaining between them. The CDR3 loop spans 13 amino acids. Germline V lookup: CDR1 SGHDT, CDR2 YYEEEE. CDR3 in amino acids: CASSWTANYGYTF. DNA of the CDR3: TGTGCCAGCAGCTGGACAGCAAACTATGGCTACACCTTC.

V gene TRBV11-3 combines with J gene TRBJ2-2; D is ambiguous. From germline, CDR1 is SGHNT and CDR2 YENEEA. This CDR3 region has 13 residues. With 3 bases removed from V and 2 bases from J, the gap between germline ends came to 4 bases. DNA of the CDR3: TGTGCCAGCAGCTTGACTAACACCGGGGAGCTGTTTTTT. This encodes CASSLTNTGELFF.

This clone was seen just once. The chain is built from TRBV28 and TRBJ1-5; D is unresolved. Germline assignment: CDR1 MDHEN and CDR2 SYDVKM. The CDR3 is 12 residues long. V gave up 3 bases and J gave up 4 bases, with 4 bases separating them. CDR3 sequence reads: CASSFRNQPQHF. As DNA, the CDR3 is TGTGCCAGCAGTTTCCGTAATCAGCCCCAGCATTTT.

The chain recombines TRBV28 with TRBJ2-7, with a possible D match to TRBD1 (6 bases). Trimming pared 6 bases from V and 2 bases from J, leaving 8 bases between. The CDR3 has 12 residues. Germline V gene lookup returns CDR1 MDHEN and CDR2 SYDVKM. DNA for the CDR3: TGTGCCAGCAGGACAGGAGCCTACGAGCAGTACTTC. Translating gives CASRTGAYEQYF.

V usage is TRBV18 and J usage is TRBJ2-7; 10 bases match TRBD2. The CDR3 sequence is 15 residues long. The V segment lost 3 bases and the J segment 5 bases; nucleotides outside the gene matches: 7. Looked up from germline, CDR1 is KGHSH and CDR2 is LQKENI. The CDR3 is CASSPQREGRDEQYF. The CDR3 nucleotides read TGTGCCAGCTCACCCCAGCGGGAGGGCCGGGACGAGCAGTACTTC.

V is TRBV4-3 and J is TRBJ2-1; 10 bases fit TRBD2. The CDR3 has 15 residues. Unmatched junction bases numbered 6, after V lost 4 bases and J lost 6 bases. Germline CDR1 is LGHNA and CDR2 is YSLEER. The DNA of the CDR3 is TGCGCCAGCAGCCGTAAGCGGGAGGGCTCCAATGAGCAGTTCTTC. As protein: CASSRKREGSNEQFF.

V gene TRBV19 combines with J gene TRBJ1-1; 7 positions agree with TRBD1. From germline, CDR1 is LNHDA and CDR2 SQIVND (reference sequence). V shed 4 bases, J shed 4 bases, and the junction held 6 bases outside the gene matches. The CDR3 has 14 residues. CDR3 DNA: TGTGCCAGTAGTACCGACACAGGGGCCACTGAAGCTTTCTTT. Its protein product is CASSTDTGATEAFF.

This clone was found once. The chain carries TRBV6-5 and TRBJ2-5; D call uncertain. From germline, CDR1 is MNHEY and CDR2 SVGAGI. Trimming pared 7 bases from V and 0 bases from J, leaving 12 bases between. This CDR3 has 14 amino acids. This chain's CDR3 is CASKYGSNQETQYF. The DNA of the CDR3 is TGTGCCAGCAAGTACGGTAGTAACCAAGAGACCCAGTACTTC.

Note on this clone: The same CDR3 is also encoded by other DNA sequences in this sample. The CDR3: CASSPDSAYGYTF. CDR3 nucleotides: TGTGCCAGCAGCCCGGACAGCGCCTATGGCTACACCTTC. V usage is TRBV7-2 and J usage is TRBJ1-2; TRBD1 is a possible D gene (6 bases). Trimming removed 5 bases from V and 4 bases from J, with 11 bases in between. This CDR3 comprises 13 residues. CDR1 is SGHTA and CDR2 is FQGNSA in the germline V gene.

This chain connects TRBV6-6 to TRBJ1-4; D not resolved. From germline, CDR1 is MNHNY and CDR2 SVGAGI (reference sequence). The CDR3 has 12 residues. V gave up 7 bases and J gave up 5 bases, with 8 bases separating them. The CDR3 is CASTPENEKLFF. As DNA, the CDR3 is TGTGCCAGCACTCCAGAAAATGAAAAACTGTTTTTT.

The CDR3 region has the DNA TGTGCCAGCAGACCGGGACAGGAATACGAGCAGTACTTC. Residues: CASRPGQEYEQYF. V is TRBV28 and J is TRBJ2-7; TRBD1 matches at 8 bases. In germline, CDR1 is MDHEN, CDR2 SYDVKM. This CDR3 has 13 residues. With 6 bases clipped from V and 4 bases from J, the junction kept 5 bases outside the gene matches. Supplemented by reference TRBV28 and TRBJ2-7, the full variable domain reads DVKVTQSSRYLVKRTGEKVFLECVQDMDHENMFWYRQDPGLGLRLIYFSYDVKMKEKGDIPEGYSVSREKKERFSLILESASTNQTSMYLCASRPGQEYEQYFGPGTRLTVT.

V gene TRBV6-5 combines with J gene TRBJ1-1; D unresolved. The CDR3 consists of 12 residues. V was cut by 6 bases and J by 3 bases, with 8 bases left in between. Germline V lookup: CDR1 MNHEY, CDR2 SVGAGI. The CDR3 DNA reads TGTGCCAGCAGCCGGTGGGACACTGAAGCTTTCTTT. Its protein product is CASSRWDTEAFF.

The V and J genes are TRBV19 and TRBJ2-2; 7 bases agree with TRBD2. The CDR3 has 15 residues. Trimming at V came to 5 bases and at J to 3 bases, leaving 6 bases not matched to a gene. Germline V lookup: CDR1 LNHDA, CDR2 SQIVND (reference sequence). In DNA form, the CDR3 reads TGTGCCAGTAGTCGGGTGGGAGGGGACACCGGGGAGCTGTTTTTT. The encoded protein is CASSRVGGDTGELFF.

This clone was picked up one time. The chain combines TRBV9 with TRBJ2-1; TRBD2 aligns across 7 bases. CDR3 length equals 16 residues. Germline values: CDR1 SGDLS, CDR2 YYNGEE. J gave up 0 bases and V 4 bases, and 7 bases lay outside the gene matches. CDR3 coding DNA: TGTGCCAGCAGCCCTTCTAGCGGATACTCCTACAATGAGCAGTTCTTC. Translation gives CASSPSSGYSYNEQFF.